The 8 T cell receptor beta chains reported below all come from one sample, sequenced in a study of T cells in Graves' hyperthyroidism and ophthalmopathy. What was amplified from RNA transcripts were TCR beta CDR3 regions. First-round RT-PCR targeting the TCR CDR3 was performed with the HTBI primer set. TCRdb ran MiXCR on the multiplex PCR reads and lists one entry per CDR3 protein. The table lists some 720,000 distinct CDR3 sequences, about 15% of them singletons. Sequencing was carried out using blood. These receptors originate from a man aged 18 to 29 with Graves' hyperthyroidism.

This clonotype was counted a few times. The V gene is TRBV29-1, the J gene TRBJ2-3; 8 positions agree with TRBD2. CDR3 size: 14 residues. Losses at the gene ends were 6 bases for V and 1 base for J; bases not matched to a gene: 6. CDR1 is SQVTM and CDR2 is ANQGSEA in the germline V gene. In DNA, the CDR3 is TGCAGCGTCGGGAGGCGGGAGGGCACAGATACGCAGTATTTT. It codes for CSVGRREGTDTQYF.

This clonotype occurred a few times. J is TRBJ1-1 and V is TRBV6-1, with D possibly being TRBD1 (5 bases). The CDR3 length is 15 residues. Germline V gene lookup returns CDR1 MNHNS and CDR2 SASEGT. V dropped 6 bases and J dropped 6 bases, with 20 bases sitting between them. This CDR3 reads CASRGSQGSPPEAFF. The CDR3, as DNA: TGTGCCAGCAGAGGCAGTCAGGGATCTCCCCCTGAAGCTTTCTTT.

V and J are TRBV20-1 and TRBJ2-1, with 9 bases matching TRBD2. The junction had 7 bases not matched to a gene; V was cut back by 1 base and J by 12 bases. Germline CDR1 and CDR2: DFQATT and SNEGSKA (reference sequence). The CDR3 totals 13 residues. The CDR3 coding sequence is TGCAGTGCTAGAGGGGCTAGCGGGATTTCGCAGTTCTTC. This codes for CSARGASGISQFF.

CDR3: CASSYYGGGNEQFF. For the CDR3, the DNA is TGTGCCAGCAGTTACTACGGGGGAGGGAATGAGCAGTTCTTC. The chain combines TRBV6-5 with TRBJ2-1; 7 positions match TRBD2. Trimming cost V 1 base and J 7 bases; bases outside gene matches: 4. Per the germline V gene, CDR1 is MNHEY and CDR2 is SVGAGI. CDR3 size: 14 residues.

This clonotype occurred a few times. This chain links TRBV2 with TRBJ1-5, with D unclear. Per germline, CDR1 SNHLY and CDR2 FYNNEI. V dropped 10 bases and J dropped 8 bases, with 18 bases sitting between them. The CDR3 runs 13 residues. Written as DNA, the CDR3 is TGTGCCACCGTAGCTGGCCCTTCGAAGCCCCAGCATTTT. Its protein is CATVAGPSKPQHF.

V and J are TRBV20-1 and TRBJ2-3; D remains unclear. With 6 bases removed from V and 0 bases from J, the gap between germline ends came to 19 bases. The CDR3 totals 16 residues. Germline V gene lookup returns CDR1 DFQATT and CDR2 SNEGSKA (reference sequence). This CDR3 reads CSAGASRTSSTDTQYF. The CDR3 DNA sequence: TGCAGTGCCGGAGCAAGCCGCACTTCTAGCACAGATACGCAGTATTTT.

This clonotype was found a few times. The rearrangement joins TRBV4-3 to TRBJ2-1, with 9 bases that match TRBD1. The J segment lost 5 bases and the V segment lost 3 bases, leaving 14 bases of the junction unmatched. The CDR3 runs 18 residues. Germline V gives CDR1 LGHNA, CDR2 YSLEER. CDR3 protein: CASSHPFGQGQLHNEQFF. The CDR3 DNA is TGCGCCAGCAGCCACCCTTTCGGACAGGGGCAGTTACACAATGAGCAGTTCTTC.

This clonotype came up many times. The chain uses TRBV11-2 and TRBJ2-1, with D possibly matching TRBD2 (6 bases). Germline CDR1 is SGHAT and CDR2 is FQNNGV. The ends were cut back, 4 bases at V and 4 bases at J, with 14 bases in the middle. The CDR3 runs 15 residues. The CDR3 coding sequence is TGTGCCAGCAGCTCAGGGAGCGGGCATTACAATGAGCAGTTCTTC. It translates to CASSSGSGHYNEQFF.